These T cell receptor beta chains were read from a single sample in a study of OX40 agonist ivuxolimab in advanced cancers. Some clones are missing from TCRdb's copy, which holds only in-frame ones; the method was immunoSEQ multiplex PCR. The sample includes 35,000 to 45,000 clones, about 79% of them seen just once. Here the sequenced sample was CD4+ or CD8+ T cells sorted from blood, taken in a trial of the OX40 agonist ivuxolimab. Receptors were obtained from an adult with an advanced solid tumor such as melanoma, head and neck, liver or kidney cancer. CDR3s include the opening cysteine and the closing phenylalanine or tryptophan. A D gene is named only where the DNA matches it firmly. The size entry is marked missing in some rows and otherwise reads once, few, many or a size class.

V gene: TRBV25-1
clone size: NA
CDR3 length: 15
D gene: TRBD1
J gene: TRBJ1-5
CDR3 DNA: TGTGCCAGCAGGGAAAACGACAGGGGGAATCAGCCCCAGCATTTT
CDR3 protein: CASRENDRGNQPQHF

V gene: TRBV5-1
clone size: few
CDR3 length: 15
D gene: NA
J gene: TRBJ2-3
CDR3 DNA: TGCGCCAGCAGTTCAGGGGACATAAGCACAGATACGCAGTATTTT
CDR3 protein: CASSSGDISTDTQYF

V gene: TRBV10-3
clone size: once
CDR3 length: 14
D gene: TRBD1
J gene: TRBJ2-7
CDR3 DNA: TGTGCCATCAAATCCGGGACAGGGCTACACGAGCAGTACTTC
CDR3 protein: CAIKSGTGLHEQYF

V gene: TRBV7-8
clone size: few
CDR3 length: 18
D gene: TRBD2
J gene: TRBJ2-1
CDR3 DNA: TGTGCCAGCAGCCCAGTGGGCCAAGCGGGGGTTAACTACAATGAGCAGTTCTTC
CDR3 protein: CASSPVGQAGVNYNEQFF

V gene: TRBV5-5
clone size: NA
CDR3 length: 17
D gene: NA
J gene: TRBJ2-2
CDR3 DNA: TGTGCCAGCAGCCCCCCAGTGGGGCATACGAACACCGGGGAGCTGTTTTTT
CDR3 protein: CASSPPVGHTNTGELFF

V gene: TRBV4-1
clone size: NA
CDR3 length: 18
D gene: TRBD2
J gene: TRBJ2-1
CDR3 DNA: TGCGCCAGCAGCCAAGATCACCGAGCGGGGGGGCCAAACAATGAGCAGTTCTTC
CDR3 protein: CASSQDHRAGGPNNEQFF

V gene: TRBV10-3
clone size: NA
CDR3 length: 16
D gene: TRBD1
J gene: TRBJ2-7
CDR3 DNA: TGTGCCATCAGGACTGCCACCGGGACAGGGAGCTACGAGCAGTACTTC
CDR3 protein: CAIRTATGTGSYEQYF

V gene: TRBV9
clone size: NA
CDR3 length: 14
D gene: TRBD1
J gene: TRBJ2-1
CDR3 DNA: TGTGCCAGCAGCGGTCGACAGGGGGGCCATGAGCAGTTCTTC
CDR3 protein: CASSGRQGGHEQFF

V gene: TRBV11-3
clone size: NA
CDR3 length: 17
D gene: TRBD1
J gene: TRBJ2-1
CDR3 DNA: TGTGCCAGCAGCACCCGCTTTGGACAGGGGGCCATCAATGAGCAGTTCTTC
CDR3 protein: CASSTRFGQGAINEQFF

V gene: TRBV10-3
clone size: once
CDR3 length: 10
D gene: NA
J gene: TRBJ2-7
CDR3 DNA: TGTGCCATCAGTGCCTACGAGCAGTACTTC
CDR3 protein: CAISAYEQYF

V gene: TRBV14
clone size: NA
CDR3 length: 14
D gene: NA
J gene: TRBJ2-7
CDR3 DNA: TGTGCCAGCAGCCAAGTGACTAGAAGGGCCGAGCAGTACTTC
CDR3 protein: CASSQVTRRAEQYF

V gene: TRBV27
clone size: NA
CDR3 length: 16
D gene: TRBD1
J gene: TRBJ2-6
CDR3 DNA: TGTGCCAGCAGCCGGGACAGCAACTCTGGGGCCAACGTCCTGACTTTC
CDR3 protein: CASSRDSNSGANVLTF

V gene: TRBV27
clone size: NA
CDR3 length: 15
D gene: TRBD1
J gene: TRBJ1-1
CDR3 DNA: TGTGCCAGCAGCTTGACAGGGGATGAGAACACTGAAGCTTTCTTT
CDR3 protein: CASSLTGDENTEAFF

V gene: TRBV5-6
clone size: NA
CDR3 length: 15
D gene: NA
J gene: TRBJ1-4
CDR3 DNA: TGTGCCAGCATTCAAAGAGGCCAGGGGAATGAAAAACTGTTTTTT
CDR3 protein: CASIQRGQGNEKLFF

V gene: TRBV7-2
clone size: once
CDR3 length: 13
D gene: NA
J gene: TRBJ2-3
CDR3 DNA: TGTGCCAGCCCGGACCCCTTCGCAGATACGCAGTATTTT
CDR3 protein: CASPDPFADTQYF

V gene: TRBV14
clone size: NA
CDR3 length: 13
D gene: NA
J gene: TRBJ2-7
CDR3 DNA: TGTGCCAGCAGCCAAGTTACGGACTACGAGCAGTACTTC
CDR3 protein: CASSQVTDYEQYF

V gene: TRBV19
clone size: NA
CDR3 length: 14
D gene: TRBD1
J gene: TRBJ2-4
CDR3 DNA: TGTGCCAGTACCCCGACAGGGGCGGCAAACATTCAGTACTTC
CDR3 protein: CASTPTGAANIQYF

V gene: TRBV30
clone size: NA
CDR3 length: 12
D gene: NA
J gene: TRBJ1-1
CDR3 DNA: TGTGCCTGGAGTGTACCCGGCACTGAAGCTTTCTTT
CDR3 protein: CAWSVPGTEAFF

V gene: TRBV6-5
clone size: NA
CDR3 length: 15
D gene: TRBD2
J gene: TRBJ2-3
CDR3 DNA: TGTGCCAGCAAATTAGCGGGGGGGAGCACAGATACGCAGTATTTT
CDR3 protein: CASKLAGGSTDTQYF

V gene: TRBV28
clone size: NA
CDR3 length: 16
D gene: TRBD2
J gene: TRBJ2-4
CDR3 DNA: TGTGCCAGCAGGCGGGGGGGCGGCCGGGACAAAAACATTCAGTACTTC
CDR3 protein: CASRRGGGRDKNIQYF

V gene: TRBV4-2
clone size: few
CDR3 length: 11
D gene: TRBD1
J gene: TRBJ1-2
CDR3 DNA: TGTGCCAGTCGTACAGGGGTTGGCTACACCTTC
CDR3 protein: CASRTGVGYTF

V gene: TRBV11-1
clone size: NA
CDR3 length: 13
D gene: NA
J gene: TRBJ2-1
CDR3 DNA: TGTGCCAGCAGCTTAGAAATAGGCAATGAGCAGTTCTTC
CDR3 protein: CASSLEIGNEQFF

V gene: TRBV10-2
clone size: few
CDR3 length: 16
D gene: TRBD2
J gene: TRBJ2-7
CDR3 DNA: TGCGCCTCGGAGGGACTAGCGGGAGGGGGGGAATACGAGCAGTACTTC
CDR3 protein: CASEGLAGGGEYEQYF

V gene: TRBV6-5
clone size: NA
CDR3 length: 11
D gene: NA
J gene: TRBJ1-5
CDR3 DNA: TGTGCCAGCAGCAATAATCAGCCCCAGCATTTT
CDR3 protein: CASSNNQPQHF

V gene: TRBV7-9
clone size: NA
CDR3 length: 14
D gene: NA
J gene: TRBJ2-3
CDR3 DNA: TGTGCCAGCAGCTGGACAGCCTCCACAGATACGCAGTATTTT
CDR3 protein: CASSWTASTDTQYF

V gene: TRBV13
clone size: many
CDR3 length: 16
D gene: NA
J gene: TRBJ1-1
CDR3 DNA: TGTGCCAGCAGCTCAAATGAGGTTTTCTTGAACACTGAAGCTTTCTTT
CDR3 protein: CASSSNEVFLNTEAFF

V gene: TRBV7-9
clone size: many
CDR3 length: 12
D gene: NA
J gene: TRBJ2-7
CDR3 DNA: TGTGCCAGCAGCCAGGGGGGCCGCGAGCAGTACTTC
CDR3 protein: CASSQGGREQYF

V gene: TRBV28
clone size: NA
CDR3 length: 13
D gene: NA
J gene: TRBJ1-1
CDR3 DNA: TGTGCCAGCACCCTTAAGGGGGGGTCTGAAGCTTTCTTT
CDR3 protein: CASTLKGGSEAFF

V gene: TRBV18
clone size: NA
CDR3 length: 15
D gene: NA
J gene: TRBJ2-1
CDR3 DNA: TGTGCCAGCTCACCGGCCGGGAGCCAGGGAAGTGAGCAGTTCTTC
CDR3 protein: CASSPAGSQGSEQFF

V gene: TRBV9
clone size: once
CDR3 length: 15
D gene: NA
J gene: TRBJ1-2
CDR3 DNA: TGTGCCAGCAGCTCCGACAGGCTCTCTAACTATGGCTACACCTTC
CDR3 protein: CASSSDRLSNYGYTF

V gene: TRBV27
clone size: few
CDR3 length: 15
D gene: TRBD2
J gene: TRBJ2-1
CDR3 DNA: TGTGCCAGCAGTTTGACTAGCGGGGGAGGGGATGAGCAGTTCTTC
CDR3 protein: CASSLTSGGGDEQFF

V gene: TRBV7-9
clone size: NA
CDR3 length: 12
D gene: TRBD2
J gene: TRBJ2-4
CDR3 DNA: TGTGCCAGCAGCAAAAGCGGGGAAATTCAGTACTTC
CDR3 protein: CASSKSGEIQYF

V gene: TRBV5-8
clone size: NA
CDR3 length: 15
D gene: TRBD1
J gene: TRBJ2-5
CDR3 DNA: TGTGCCAGCAGGTTCCGGGACAGGGGAGAAGAGACCCAGTACTTC
CDR3 protein: CASRFRDRGEETQYF

V gene: TRBV5-1
clone size: NA
CDR3 length: 14
D gene: NA
J gene: TRBJ2-7
CDR3 DNA: TGCGCCAGCAGTCGTGACCCAGACCCCTACGAGCAGTACTTC
CDR3 protein: CASSRDPDPYEQYF

V gene: TRBV4-3
clone size: NA
CDR3 length: 15
D gene: NA
J gene: TRBJ1-1
CDR3 DNA: TGCGCCAGCAGCCAAGATCCAGGGAGGGACACTGAAGCTTTCTTT
CDR3 protein: CASSQDPGRDTEAFF

V gene: TRBV12-5
clone size: NA
CDR3 length: 15
D gene: NA
J gene: TRBJ1-1
CDR3 DNA: TGTGCTAGTGGTTTGCCCGCTCCAGGGATGACTGAAGCTTTCTTT
CDR3 protein: CASGLPAPGMTEAFF